This TCR beta chain was sequenced during a study of multiple sclerosis patients with progressive multifocal leukoencephalopathy. The table lists this clone with a count of one. The antigen remains unidentified. Other DNA sequences of this sample code for an identical CDR3. Method: immunoSEQ multiplex PCR; TCRdb's copy keeps in-frame clones and lacks some. This sample carries over 25,000 clones, over 75% of them seen once, and the ten largest clones take 3% to 3.5%. Study conclusions and caveats: PML-onset expanded TRB clones were detectable before and during natalizumab therapy. Less diverse TRB repertoires were suggested in most PML patients.

Per germline, CDR1 SGHRS and CDR2 YFSETQ. The CDR3 contains 15 residues. V lost 4 bases and J lost 7; bases outside the gene matches: 9. The time point was: time of PML onset. The V gene is TRBV5-1, the J gene TRBJ2-1, with 9 nucleotides matching TRBD1. The TCR originated in a human donor with progressive multifocal leukoencephalopathy. Sequencing used PBMCs, obtained from a patient treated with natalizumab. CDR3 amino acids: CASSLGDRDVNEQFF. The CDR3 nucleotides are TGCGCCAGCAGCCTGGGGGACAGGGACGTTAATGAGCAGTTCTTC.